This T cell receptor (beta chain) was sequenced during a study of T-cell reconstitution after alpha-beta-depleted transplantation in children. Germline CDR1 is KGHDR and CDR2 is SFDVKD. The CDR3 runs to 14 residues. The trim removed 4 bases at V and 5 bases at J, leaving 6 bases unmatched. Unique molecular identifiers were incorporated into the prepared TCRbeta library. TCRdb re-derived calls from the PCR reads in MiXCR, one entry per CDR3 protein. Here the sample spans 250,000 to 300,000 distinct CDR3 sequences, around 9.6% being singletons. This clonotype has ten or more counts. Sequences were derived from PBMCs from the stem cell graft donor, sampled from the stem cell graft. This chain connects TRBV24-1 to TRBJ2-5, with 7 nucleotides matching TRBD2. This clonotype was sampled from a human donor who donated a stem cell graft to a child with SCID. CDR3: CATSEGGGLETQYF. Here the CDR3 DNA reads TGTGCCACCAGTGAAGGCGGGGGTCTGGAGACCCAGTACTTC.